The TCR beta chain under discussion was sequenced for a study of early T cells in non-severe SARS-CoV-2 infection. The V gene lost 6 bases and the J gene lost 1 base, with 10 bases spanning the gap. CDR3 size: 14 residues. CDR1 and CDR2 from the germline V gene are MNHNY and SVGAGI (reference sequence). TCRdb itself ran the 5' RACE reads through MiXCR, one entry per CDR3 protein. The sample has around 83,000 distinct CDR3 sequences, about 12% seen once. Study-wide results and caveats: The study's VDJdb matching favored anti-spike CD8 responses and missed private and CD4 specificities.

This clonotype showed up just a few times. What it recognizes is unknown. The TCR originated in an adult who was a healthcare worker with PCR-confirmed SARS-CoV-2 infection or an uninfected control (not recorded which). The chain links TRBV6-6 to TRBJ1-3, with D maybe TRBD1 (6 bases). The specimen was whole blood, collected at baseline. Here the CDR3 DNA reads TGTGCCAGCAGCTTCGGACAGTCTGGAAACACCATATATTTT. Encoded protein: CASSFGQSGNTIYF.